A selection of T cell receptor beta chains follows, all from one sample in a study of T-cell memory formation after mild COVID-19. From the 5' RACE reads, TCRdb called clonotypes with MiXCR, one entry per CDR3 protein. The data hold more than 250,000 distinct CDR3 sequences, with approximately 15% observed a single time. Sequenced material: PBMCs or a T cell subset sorted from them (not recorded which). Every receptor here comes from a man younger than 35 who had mild COVID-19 (a few samples of this study predate the infection). Cell type and time point are not known. Both conserved end residues are part of each CDR3. The D gene is left open where the match is weak. Clone size is given for some rows only: seen once, a few or many times, or a class if the clone is expanded.

abundance,d_gene,v_gene,j_gene,CDR3nt,CDR3aa
NA,TRBD1,TRBV5-4,TRBJ2-3,TGTGCCAGCAGATGGGACAGCTCCGGAGATACGCAGTATTTT,CASRWDSSGDTQYF
many,TRBD1,TRBV20-1,TRBJ2-1,TGCAGTGCTCCACTCCGGGACAGGGGGAACAATGAGCAGTTCTTC,CSAPLRDRGNNEQFF
many,NA,TRBV7-2,TRBJ2-5,TGTGCCAGCAGCTTAGGGTTCGTTCGGACCCAGTACTTC,CASSLGFVRTQYF
few,TRBD1,TRBV6-5,TRBJ2-3,TGTGCCAGCAGTTACAGGGGGCGTCCAGATACGCAGTATTTT,CASSYRGRPDTQYF
NA,TRBD1,TRBV7-6,TRBJ2-5,TGTGCCAGATTTACCCCGGACAGGGAACAGACCCAGTACTTC,CARFTPDREQTQYF
few,NA,TRBV21-1,TRBJ2-7,TGTGCCAGCGAGGGGAGGGGACGGCAAAGGGACGAGCAGTACTTC,CASEGRGRQRDEQYF
NA,NA,TRBV6-6,TRBJ1-4,TGTGCCAGCAGTCCCCAGGGGCCTAATGAAAAACTGTTTTTT,CASSPQGPNEKLFF
few,NA,TRBV18,TRBJ2-5,TGTGCCAGCTCCCCAACGTCAGGGTTGGAGACCCAGTACTTC,CASSPTSGLETQYF
few,NA,TRBV6-1,TRBJ2-3,TGTGCCAGCAAGAACCCGTCAAGCACAGATACGCAGTATTTT,CASKNPSSTDTQYF
few,TRBD1,TRBV5-6,TRBJ1-1,TGTGCCAGCAGCACTGGACAGGCCCTTCAAGCTTTCTTT,CASSTGQALQAFF
few,TRBD1,TRBV7-2,TRBJ2-5,TGTGCCAGCAGCTTAGCCATACAGGGGGCGCAGGTCCAAGAGACCCAGTACTTC,CASSLAIQGAQVQETQYF
many,TRBD2,TRBV10-3,TRBJ2-1,TGTGCCATCAGTGAGTCATCAGCGGGGAGGAATGAGCAGTTCTTC,CAISESSAGRNEQFF
NA,TRBD1,TRBV15,TRBJ1-1,TGTGCCACCAGCAGAGATTGGAAGGACAGGGGGCTATTGGGGGCTTTCTTT,CATSRDWKDRGLLGAFF
NA,TRBD2,TRBV5-1,TRBJ2-3,TGCGCCAGCAGCTTGGCCACTAGCGGGGGGCTCGATACGCAGTATTTT,CASSLATSGGLDTQYF
many,NA,TRBV7-2,TRBJ2-7,TGTGCCAGCAGCTCCCGCTCCAGGGGCCCCTACGAGCAGTACTTC,CASSSRSRGPYEQYF
few,NA,TRBV9,TRBJ2-7,TGTGCCAGCGCTCGGGACTTCTCCAACGAGCAGTACTTC,CASARDFSNEQYF